These T cell receptor beta chains were read from a single sample in a study of neurological immune-mediated disorders. TCRdb used MiXCR to reprocess the 5' RACE reads, holding one entry per CDR3 protein. The sample lists about 79,000 distinct CDR3 sequences; 13% to 15% were seen once. The material sequenced was PBMCs. The receptor source for this set is a woman between 45 and 65 years old in good health. CDR3s include the opening cysteine and the closing phenylalanine or tryptophan. The D gene is left open where the match is weak. For some rows the clone size is stated as once, few or many, or as a class when expanded; others skip it.

>TRBD1|TRBV5-1|TRBJ2-6|NA
TGCGCCAGCAGCCGGGGACAGCCCCTTCGCTCTGGGGCCAACGTCCTGACTTTC
CASSRGQPLRSGANVLTF
>NA|TRBV2|TRBJ1-1|many
TGTGCCAGCAGCCCCCAGTTGAACACTGAAGCTTTCTTT
CASSPQLNTEAFF
>TRBD1|TRBV6-1|TRBJ1-6|many
TGTGCCAGCAGCGAACAGGGGCCAAATTCACCCCTCCACTTT
CASSEQGPNSPLHF
>NA|TRBV5-1|TRBJ2-6|many
TGCGCCAGCAGCTTCGGCTACTCTGGGGCCAACGTCCTGACTTTC
CASSFGYSGANVLTF
>NA|TRBV2|TRBJ1-1|many
TGTGCCAGCTTCGGGGGGTCGGGCACTGAAGCTTTCTTT
CASFGGSGTEAFF
>NA|TRBV5-1|TRBJ2-3|many
TGCGCCAGCAGCTTGGCCGAGAGACTTAGTACAGATACGCAGTATTTT
CASSLAERLSTDTQYF
>TRBD2|TRBV7-2|TRBJ2-2|many
TGTGCCAGCAAGGCGGGAGTAGGGACCGGGGAGCTGTTTTTT
CASKAGVGTGELFF
>TRBD2|TRBV7-2|TRBJ2-3|few
TGTGCCAGCAGCTTCTGGGCGGGGGGCACAGATACGCAGTATTTT
CASSFWAGGTDTQYF
>TRBD2|TRBV5-1|TRBJ2-5|NA
TGCGCCAGCGGGACTAGCGGCCAAGAGACCCAGTACTTC
CASGTSGQETQYF
>NA|TRBV28|TRBJ2-1|NA
TGTGCCAGCAGTTTCTCGTCGGTAGCCCACAATGAGCAGTTCTTC
CASSFSSVAHNEQFF
>NA|TRBV25-1|TRBJ2-3|many
TGTGCCAGCAGTGGTGGCACAGGGCGATTCACAGATACGCAGTATTTT
CASSGGTGRFTDTQYF
>NA|TRBV5-1|TRBJ2-5|many
TGCGCCAGCAGCTTGTTTACCCAAGAGACCCAGTACTTC
CASSLFTQETQYF
>NA|TRBV7-2|TRBJ1-1|many
TGTGCCAGCAGTCTAGTGGGGGCCGTGAACACTGAAGCTTTCTTT
CASSLVGAVNTEAFF
>TRBD2|TRBV10-3|TRBJ2-5|many
TGTGCCATCAGTGAGACCGCGGGACTAGCGGGATTCAAGACCCAGTACTTC
CAISETAGLAGFKTQYF
>TRBD1|TRBV2|TRBJ1-5|many
TGTGCCAGCAGTGGGACAGGTAGCAATCAGCCCCAGCATTTT
CASSGTGSNQPQHF
>TRBD2|TRBV3-1|TRBJ2-4|many
TGTGCCAGCAGCCCAGGACTAGCGGGAGGGCTTTCGCGTAACATTCAGTACTTC
CASSPGLAGGLSRNIQYF
>NA|TRBV6-6|TRBJ1-1|many
TGTGCCAGCAGTTACTCGGCATCTATGAACACTGAAGCTTTCTTT
CASSYSASMNTEAFF
>TRBD2|TRBV28|TRBJ2-5|many
TGTGCCAGCAGCTACGGACTAGCGGTTCAAGAGACCCAGTACTTC
CASSYGLAVQETQYF
>NA|TRBV3-1|TRBJ1-6|many
TGTGCCAGCAGCGGGGCGGTGCGAGATTCACCCCTCCACTTT
CASSGAVRDSPLHF
>NA|TRBV7-2|TRBJ2-5|many
TGTGCCAGCACAGGACAGGTTGGAGGGGAGACCCAGTACTTC
CASTGQVGGETQYF
>NA|TRBV5-5|TRBJ2-7|few
TGTGCCAGCAGCTGGGAGCTCACGACCTACGAGCAGTACTTC
CASSWELTTYEQYF
>NA|TRBV5-1|TRBJ1-2|many
TGCGCCAGCAGCCCGGAGGCCGTCGTAGGGGGCTACACCTTC
CASSPEAVVGGYTF
>TRBD2|TRBV12-3/TRBV12-4|TRBJ2-1|few
TGTGCCAGCAGCACCCTTATCACTAGCGGGAGGTCGGATGAGCAGTTCTTC
CASSTLITSGRSDEQFF
>NA|TRBV5-1|TRBJ2-7|many
TGCGCCAGCAGCTCCGCCGGGGACGCCTACGAGCAGTACTTC
CASSSAGDAYEQYF
>NA|TRBV24-1|TRBJ1-2|many
TGTGCCACCAGTGCCGAGGACCTAAGAGGCTACACCTTC
CATSAEDLRGYTF
>NA|TRBV5-4|TRBJ1-3|NA
TGTGCCAGCAGCCAGGACAGCTCCTCTGGAAACACCATATATTTT
CASSQDSSSGNTIYF
>NA|TRBV27|TRBJ2-1|many
TGTGCCAGCAGGGCGGGGACCAGGGGTGAGCAGTTCTTC
CASRAGTRGEQFF
>NA|TRBV29-1|TRBJ2-3|NA
TGCAGCGCACAGGGAGAGATACGGGATACGCAGTATTTT
CSAQGEIRDTQYF
>TRBD1|TRBV5-1|TRBJ1-3|many
TGCGCCAGCAGCATTGAACAGGGGGCCTCTGGAAACACCATATATTTT
CASSIEQGASGNTIYF
>NA|TRBV15|TRBJ1-3|few
TGTGCCACCAGCAGAGTCAGGGGCGGCGGAAACACCATATATTTT
CATSRVRGGGNTIYF
>TRBD1|TRBV20-1|TRBJ2-7|few
TGCAGTGCCCTGGACAGGGCGGACGAGCAGTACTTC
CSALDRADEQYF
>TRBD2|TRBV29-1|TRBJ2-7|NA
TGCAGCGTAGCGGGAGTGTACGAGCAGTACTTC
CSVAGVYEQYF
>NA|TRBV11-1|TRBJ2-3|many
TGTGCCAGCAGCCCCAGGTGGGGAGCGGTTAGCACAGATACGCAGTATTTT
CASSPRWGAVSTDTQYF
>NA|TRBV2|TRBJ2-1|many
TGTGCCAGCAGTGAATCAGGGTACAATGAGCAGTTCTTC
CASSESGYNEQFF
>TRBD1|TRBV15|TRBJ2-3|many
TGTGCCACCAGCACTAAGCAGGGGGCTGGGGATACGCAGTATTTT
CATSTKQGAGDTQYF
>TRBD2|TRBV5-1|TRBJ2-1|many
TGCGCCAGCAGCTCGGACAGCGGGAGCTCCTACAATGAGCAGTTCTTC
CASSSDSGSSYNEQFF
>TRBD2|TRBV28|TRBJ2-7|many
TGTGCCAGCAGCTCTCGTCCGGGACTAGCGGGAGAATACGAGCAGTACTTC
CASSSRPGLAGEYEQYF
>TRBD2|TRBV28|TRBJ2-5|many
TGTGCCAGCAGTCCTTTTTCGGGAGGGGATGAGACCCAGTACTTC
CASSPFSGGDETQYF
>NA|TRBV25-1|TRBJ2-3|once
TGTGCCAGCAGTCACCCAAGACATGGGGAAGATACGCAGTATTTT
CASSHPRHGEDTQYF
>NA|TRBV28|TRBJ2-7|many
TGTGCCAGCAGCCAGGAGTACGAGCAGTACTTC
CASSQEYEQYF
>TRBD1|TRBV5-1|TRBJ2-2|many
TGCGCCAGCAGCTGGGGACAGGGATTCGCCGGGGAGCTGTTTTTT
CASSWGQGFAGELFF
>TRBD1|TRBV7-8|TRBJ2-3|NA
TGTGCCAGCAGCTCCTTGGGGACAGGGTCTACACTTAGCACAGATACGCAGTATTTT
CASSSLGTGSTLSTDTQYF
>NA|TRBV5-5|TRBJ2-5|few
TGTGCCAGCAGCCTCGGAAGATCCCAAGAGACCCAGTACTTC
CASSLGRSQETQYF
>NA|TRBV20-1|TRBJ2-3|many
TGCAGTGCTAGGCCATTTCTCGGGCGCAGCACAGATACGCAGTATTTT
CSARPFLGRSTDTQYF
>TRBD1|TRBV12-3/TRBV12-4|TRBJ1-4|many
TGTGCCAGCAGTTTAAGGGGACAGGGTAATGAAAAACTGTTTTTT
CASSLRGQGNEKLFF
>TRBD2|TRBV4-2|TRBJ2-1|many
TGTGCCAGCAGCCAAGAGGCGGGAAGCGGGAGGGCCCTATCCTACAATGAGCAGTTCTTC
CASSQEAGSGRALSYNEQFF
>NA|TRBV20-1|TRBJ1-1|many
TGCAGTGCTAGACCAAGGGGAGGGAACACTGAAGCTTTCTTT
CSARPRGGNTEAFF
>TRBD2|TRBV5-1|TRBJ2-2|many
TGCGCCAGCAGCTTGACGGGAGGGCCCCTCGGGGAGCTGTTTTTT
CASSLTGGPLGELFF
>NA|TRBV20-1|TRBJ1-1|few
TGCAGTGCTAGGAAGGCAGGGACCATGAACACTGAAGCTTTCTTT
CSARKAGTMNTEAFF
>NA|TRBV3-1|TRBJ2-4|many
TGTGCCAGCAGCCAAGACCTATCAAGCAAAGGGCTCTTC
CASSQDLSSKGLF
>NA|TRBV12-3/TRBV12-4|TRBJ1-1|NA
TGTGCCAGCAGCCGAAGTGGGGGCGTAGCTTTCTTT
CASSRSGGVAFF
>NA|TRBV28|TRBJ2-1|many
TGTGCCAGCAGCCTCTCTCGGGGCTTTACGTACAATGAGCAGTTCTTC
CASSLSRGFTYNEQFF
>TRBD1|TRBV5-1|TRBJ2-1|few
TGCGCCAGCAGCCCTGGGCCGGGACAGGGGAGGAATGAGCAGTTCTTC
CASSPGPGQGRNEQFF
>NA|TRBV6-6|TRBJ2-1|many
TGTGCCAGCAGTTACATTAGCGGGACAGTTCAATACAATGAGCAGTTCTTC
CASSYISGTVQYNEQFF
>TRBD1|TRBV5-6|TRBJ1-2|many
TGTGCCAGCAGCCTTCCAGGGGGTAACTATGGCTACACCTTC
CASSLPGGNYGYTF